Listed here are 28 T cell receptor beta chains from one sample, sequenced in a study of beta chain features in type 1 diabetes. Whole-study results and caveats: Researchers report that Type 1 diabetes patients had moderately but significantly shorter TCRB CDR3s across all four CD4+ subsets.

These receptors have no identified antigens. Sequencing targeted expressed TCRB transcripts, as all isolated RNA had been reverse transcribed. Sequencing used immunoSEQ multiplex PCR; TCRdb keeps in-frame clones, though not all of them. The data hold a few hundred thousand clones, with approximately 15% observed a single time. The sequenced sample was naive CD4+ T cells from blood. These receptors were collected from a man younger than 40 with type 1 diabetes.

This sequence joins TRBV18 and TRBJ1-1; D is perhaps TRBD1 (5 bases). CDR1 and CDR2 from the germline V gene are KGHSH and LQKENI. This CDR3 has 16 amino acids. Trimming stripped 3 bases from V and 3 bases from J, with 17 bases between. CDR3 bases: TGTGCCAGCTCACCCACCGGGACTATTGGGGACACTGAAGCTTTCTTT. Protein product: CASSPTGTIGDTEAFF.

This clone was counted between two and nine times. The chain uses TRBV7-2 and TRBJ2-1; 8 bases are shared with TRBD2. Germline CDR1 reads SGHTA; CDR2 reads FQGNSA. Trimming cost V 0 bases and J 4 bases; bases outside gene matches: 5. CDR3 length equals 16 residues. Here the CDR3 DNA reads TGTGCCAGCAGCTTAGCGTGGGCGGGGGGATACAATGAGCAGTTCTTC. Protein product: CASSLAWAGGYNEQFF. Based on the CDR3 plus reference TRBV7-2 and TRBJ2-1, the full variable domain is GAGVSQSPSNKVTEKGKDVELRCDPISGHTALYWYRQSLGQGLEFLIYFQGNSAPDKSGLPSDRFSAERTGGSVSTLTIQRTQQEDSAVYLCASSLAWAGGYNEQFFGPGTRLTVL.

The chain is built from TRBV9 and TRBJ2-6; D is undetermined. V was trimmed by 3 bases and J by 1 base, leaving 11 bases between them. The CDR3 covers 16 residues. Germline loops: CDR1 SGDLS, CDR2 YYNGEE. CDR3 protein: CASSAFSFSGANVLTF. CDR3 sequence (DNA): TGTGCCAGCAGCGCCTTCTCTTTTTCTGGGGCCAACGTCCTGACTTTC.

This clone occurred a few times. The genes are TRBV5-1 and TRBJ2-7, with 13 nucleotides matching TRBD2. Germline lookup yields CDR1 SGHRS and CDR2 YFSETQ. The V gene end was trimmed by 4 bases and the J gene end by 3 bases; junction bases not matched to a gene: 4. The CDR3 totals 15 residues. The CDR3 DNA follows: TGCGCCAGCAGCCCTGGGACTAGCGGGATCTACGAGCAGTACTTC. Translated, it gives CASSPGTSGIYEQYF.

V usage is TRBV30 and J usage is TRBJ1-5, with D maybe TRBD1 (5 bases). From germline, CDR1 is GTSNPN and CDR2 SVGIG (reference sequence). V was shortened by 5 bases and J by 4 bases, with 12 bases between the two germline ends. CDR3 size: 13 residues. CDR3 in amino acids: CAWAGTANQPQHF. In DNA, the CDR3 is TGTGCCTGGGCGGGGACGGCTAATCAGCCCCAGCATTTT.

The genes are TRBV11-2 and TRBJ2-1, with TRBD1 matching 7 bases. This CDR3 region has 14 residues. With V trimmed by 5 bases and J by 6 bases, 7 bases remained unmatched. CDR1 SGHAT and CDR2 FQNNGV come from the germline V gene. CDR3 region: CASSRNTGVNEQFF. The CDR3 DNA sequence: TGTGCCAGCAGCCGAAATACAGGGGTCAATGAGCAGTTCTTC.

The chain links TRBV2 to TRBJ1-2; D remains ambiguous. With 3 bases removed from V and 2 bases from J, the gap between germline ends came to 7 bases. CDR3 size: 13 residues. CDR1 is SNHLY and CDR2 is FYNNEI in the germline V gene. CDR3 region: CASSDVQNYGYTF. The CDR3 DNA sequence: TGTGCCAGCAGTGATGTACAGAACTATGGCTACACCTTC.

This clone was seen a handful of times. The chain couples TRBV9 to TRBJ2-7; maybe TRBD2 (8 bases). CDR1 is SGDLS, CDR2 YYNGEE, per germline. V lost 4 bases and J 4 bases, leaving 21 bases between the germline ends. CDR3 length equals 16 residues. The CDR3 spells CASSPGGERGRYEQYF. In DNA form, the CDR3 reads TGTGCCAGCAGCCCAGGGGGGGAGCGGGGGAGGTACGAGCAGTACTTC.

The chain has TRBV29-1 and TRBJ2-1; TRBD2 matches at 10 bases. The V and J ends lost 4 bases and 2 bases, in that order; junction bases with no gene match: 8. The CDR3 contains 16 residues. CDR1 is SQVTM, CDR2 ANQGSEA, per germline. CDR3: CSVAPRTSGPYNEQFF. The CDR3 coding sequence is TGCAGCGTTGCACCCCGGACTAGCGGACCCTACAATGAGCAGTTCTTC.

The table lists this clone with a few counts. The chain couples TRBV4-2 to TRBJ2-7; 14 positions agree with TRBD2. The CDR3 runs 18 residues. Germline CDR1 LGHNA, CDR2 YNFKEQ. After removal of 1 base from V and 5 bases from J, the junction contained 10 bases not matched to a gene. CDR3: CASSQGLAGGVLAHEQYF. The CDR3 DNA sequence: TGTGCCAGCAGCCAAGGACTAGCGGGAGGGGTACTCGCTCACGAGCAGTACTTC.

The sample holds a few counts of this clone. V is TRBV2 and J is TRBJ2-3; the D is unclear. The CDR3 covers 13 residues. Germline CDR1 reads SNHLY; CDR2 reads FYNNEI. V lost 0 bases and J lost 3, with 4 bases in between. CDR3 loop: CASSEALTDTQYF. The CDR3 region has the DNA TGTGCCAGCAGTGAAGCCCTGACAGATACGCAGTATTTT.

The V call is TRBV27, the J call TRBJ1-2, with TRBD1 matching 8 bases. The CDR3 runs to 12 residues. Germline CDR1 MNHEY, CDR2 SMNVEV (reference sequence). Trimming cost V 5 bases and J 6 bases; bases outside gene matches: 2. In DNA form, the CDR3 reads TGTGCCAGCAGTCGGGGACAGGATGGCTACACCTTC. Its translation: CASSRGQDGYTF.

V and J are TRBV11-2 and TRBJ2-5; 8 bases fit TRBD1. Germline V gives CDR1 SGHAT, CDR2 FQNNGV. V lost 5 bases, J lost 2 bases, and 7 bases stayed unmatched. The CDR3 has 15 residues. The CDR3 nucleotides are TGTGCCAGCAGCAAAATGTGGGACAGGCAAGAGACCCAGTACTTC. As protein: CASSKMWDRQETQYF.

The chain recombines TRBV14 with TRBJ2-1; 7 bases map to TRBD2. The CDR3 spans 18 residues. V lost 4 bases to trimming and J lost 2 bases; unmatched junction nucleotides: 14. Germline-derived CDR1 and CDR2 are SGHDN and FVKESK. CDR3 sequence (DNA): TGTGCCAGCAGCCTAGCGGGCCATGTTACCCGTACCTACAATGAGCAGTTCTTC. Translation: CASSLAGHVTRTYNEQFF. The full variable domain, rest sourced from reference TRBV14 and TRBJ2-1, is EAGVTQFPSHSVIEKGQTVTLRCDPISGHDNLYWYRRVMGKEIKFLLHFVKESKQDESGMPNNRFLAERTGGTYSTLKVQPAELEDSGVYFCASSLAGHVTRTYNEQFFGPGTRLTVL.

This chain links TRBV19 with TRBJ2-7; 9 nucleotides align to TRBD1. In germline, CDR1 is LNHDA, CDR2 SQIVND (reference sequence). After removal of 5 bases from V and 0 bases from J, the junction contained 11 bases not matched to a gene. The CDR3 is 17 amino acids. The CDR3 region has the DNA TGTGCCAGTAGTCTGAACAGGGGGCTACTATCCTCCTACGAGCAGTACTTC. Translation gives CASSLNRGLLSSYEQYF.

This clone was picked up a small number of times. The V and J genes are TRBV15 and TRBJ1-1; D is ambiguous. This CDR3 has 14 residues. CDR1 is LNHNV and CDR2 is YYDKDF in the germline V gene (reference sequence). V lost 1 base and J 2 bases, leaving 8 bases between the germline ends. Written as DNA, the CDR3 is TGTGCCACCAGCAGAGGCCAGTTAAACACTGAAGCTTTCTTT. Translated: CATSRGQLNTEAFF.

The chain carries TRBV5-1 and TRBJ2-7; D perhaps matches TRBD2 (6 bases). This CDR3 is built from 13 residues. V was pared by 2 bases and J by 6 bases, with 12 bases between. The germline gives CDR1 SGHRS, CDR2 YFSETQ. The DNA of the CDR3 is TGCGCCAGCAGCTTAGGAGGGGAGGCCGAGCAGTACTTC. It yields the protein CASSLGGEAEQYF.

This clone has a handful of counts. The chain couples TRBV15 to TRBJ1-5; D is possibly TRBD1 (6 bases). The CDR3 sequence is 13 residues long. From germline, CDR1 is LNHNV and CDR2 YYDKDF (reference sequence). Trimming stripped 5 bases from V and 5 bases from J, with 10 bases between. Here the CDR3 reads CATSWEGDQPQHF. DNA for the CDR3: TGTGCCACCAGCTGGGAGGGGGATCAGCCCCAGCATTTT.

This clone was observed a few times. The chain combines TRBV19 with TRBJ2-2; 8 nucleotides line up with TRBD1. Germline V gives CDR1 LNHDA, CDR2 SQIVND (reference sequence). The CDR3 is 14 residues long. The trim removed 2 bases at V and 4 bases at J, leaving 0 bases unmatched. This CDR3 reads CASSIQGATGELFF. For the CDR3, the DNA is TGTGCCAGTAGTATACAGGGGGCCACCGGGGAGCTGTTTTTT. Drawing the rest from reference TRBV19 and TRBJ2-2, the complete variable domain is DGGITQSPKYLFRKEGQNVTLSCEQNLNHDAMYWYRQDPGQGLRLIYYSQIVNDFQKGDIAEGYSVSREKKESFPLTVTSAQKNPTAFYLCASSIQGATGELFFGEGSRLTVL.

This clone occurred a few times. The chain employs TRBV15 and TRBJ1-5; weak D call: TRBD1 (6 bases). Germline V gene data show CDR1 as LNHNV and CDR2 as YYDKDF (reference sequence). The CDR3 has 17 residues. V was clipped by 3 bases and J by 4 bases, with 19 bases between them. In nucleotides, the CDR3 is TGTGCCACCAGCAGGAAGAGGGGGACGCGAAGTAATCAGCCCCAGCATTTT. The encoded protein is CATSRKRGTRSNQPQHF. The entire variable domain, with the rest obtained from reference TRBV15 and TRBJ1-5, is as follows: DAMVIQNPRYQVTQFGKPVTLSCSQTLNHNVMYWYQQKSSQAPKLLFHYYDKDFNNEADTPDNFQSRRPNTSFCFLDIRSPGLGDTAMYLCATSRKRGTRSNQPQHFGDGTRLSIL.

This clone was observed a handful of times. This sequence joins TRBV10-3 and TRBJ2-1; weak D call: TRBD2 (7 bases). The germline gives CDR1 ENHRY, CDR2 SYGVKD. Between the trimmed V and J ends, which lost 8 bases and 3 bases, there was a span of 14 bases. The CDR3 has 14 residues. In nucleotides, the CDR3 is TGTGCCATCGGGGGGGGACAAAACTACAATGAGCAGTTCTTC. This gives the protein CAIGGGQNYNEQFF.

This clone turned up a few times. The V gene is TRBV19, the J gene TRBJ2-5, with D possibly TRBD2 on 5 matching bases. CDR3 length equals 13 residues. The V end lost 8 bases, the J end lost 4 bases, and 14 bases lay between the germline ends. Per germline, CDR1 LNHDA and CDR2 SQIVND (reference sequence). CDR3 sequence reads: CASAPLSGETQYF. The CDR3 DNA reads TGTGCCAGTGCCCCGCTAAGCGGAGAGACCCAGTACTTC.

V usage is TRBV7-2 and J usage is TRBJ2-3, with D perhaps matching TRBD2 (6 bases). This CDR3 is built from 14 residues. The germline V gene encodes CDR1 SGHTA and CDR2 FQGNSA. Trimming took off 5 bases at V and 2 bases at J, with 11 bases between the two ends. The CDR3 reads CASSRGVPTDTQYF. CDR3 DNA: TGTGCCAGCAGCCGCGGGGTGCCCACAGATACGCAGTATTTT.

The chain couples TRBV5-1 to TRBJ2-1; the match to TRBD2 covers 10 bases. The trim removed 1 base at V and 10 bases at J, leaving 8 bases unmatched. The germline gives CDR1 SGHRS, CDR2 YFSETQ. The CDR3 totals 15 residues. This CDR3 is CASSLKASGGGEQFF. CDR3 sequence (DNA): TGCGCCAGCAGCTTGAAGGCTAGCGGGGGCGGGGAGCAGTTCTTC.

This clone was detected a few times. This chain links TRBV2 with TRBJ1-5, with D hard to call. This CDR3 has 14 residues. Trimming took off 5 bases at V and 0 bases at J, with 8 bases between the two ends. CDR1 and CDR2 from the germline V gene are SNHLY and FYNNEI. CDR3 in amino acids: CASSLEVSNQPQHF. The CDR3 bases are TGTGCCAGCAGTCTCGAGGTTAGCAATCAGCCCCAGCATTTT.

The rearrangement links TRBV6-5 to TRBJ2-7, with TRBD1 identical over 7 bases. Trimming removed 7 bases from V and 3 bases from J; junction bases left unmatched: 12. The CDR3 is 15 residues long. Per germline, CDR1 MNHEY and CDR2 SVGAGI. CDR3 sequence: CASKPSGQEIYEQYF. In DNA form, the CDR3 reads TGTGCCAGCAAACCCTCCGGACAGGAAATCTACGAGCAGTACTTC.

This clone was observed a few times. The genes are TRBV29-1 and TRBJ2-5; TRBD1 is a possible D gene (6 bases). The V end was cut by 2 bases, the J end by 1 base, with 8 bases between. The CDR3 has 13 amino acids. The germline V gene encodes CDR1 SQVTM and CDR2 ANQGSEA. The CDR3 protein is CSVERQVQETQYF. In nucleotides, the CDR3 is TGCAGCGTTGAAAGACAGGTCCAAGAGACCCAGTACTTC.

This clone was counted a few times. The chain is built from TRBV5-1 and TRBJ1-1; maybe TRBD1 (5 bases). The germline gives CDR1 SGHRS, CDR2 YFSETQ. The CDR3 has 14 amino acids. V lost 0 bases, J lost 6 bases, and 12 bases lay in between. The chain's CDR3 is CASSLAPGSAEAFF. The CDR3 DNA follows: TGCGCCAGCAGCTTGGCCCCAGGGTCGGCTGAAGCTTTCTTT.